The clone carrying this T cell receptor beta chain occurred a few times. As yet, its antigen is unknown. The V gene's germline CDR1 is SEHNR and CDR2 FQNEAQ (reference sequence). The CDR3 has 15 amino acids. V gave up 4 bases and J gave up 3 bases, with 15 bases separating them. Via MiXCR, TCRdb re-called the 5' RACE reads, giving one row per CDR3 protein. The sample holds some 340,000 distinct CDR3 sequences, 4.1% seen once. This record belongs to a study of T cells after yellow fever vaccination. As for the study in general: It was SMART-Seq v4 Ultra Low Input that prepared the fractions with low cell numbers.

Study-level findings and limits: Sorted repertoires could include abundant contaminating clonotypes from bulk cells. Boosting was followed by the reappearance of most primary-vaccination clones (under 97% CD4, about 90% CD8).

The V gene is TRBV7-9, the J gene TRBJ1-1; D call uncertain. This TCR derives from a man aged 18 to 35 who received the YFV17D yellow fever vaccine. This specimen consisted of PBMCs, obtained 5 days after the yellow fever booster vaccination. This CDR3 reads CASSSWGFGYTEAFF. The DNA of the CDR3 is TGTGCCAGCAGCTCGTGGGGATTCGGTTACACTGAAGCTTTCTTT.